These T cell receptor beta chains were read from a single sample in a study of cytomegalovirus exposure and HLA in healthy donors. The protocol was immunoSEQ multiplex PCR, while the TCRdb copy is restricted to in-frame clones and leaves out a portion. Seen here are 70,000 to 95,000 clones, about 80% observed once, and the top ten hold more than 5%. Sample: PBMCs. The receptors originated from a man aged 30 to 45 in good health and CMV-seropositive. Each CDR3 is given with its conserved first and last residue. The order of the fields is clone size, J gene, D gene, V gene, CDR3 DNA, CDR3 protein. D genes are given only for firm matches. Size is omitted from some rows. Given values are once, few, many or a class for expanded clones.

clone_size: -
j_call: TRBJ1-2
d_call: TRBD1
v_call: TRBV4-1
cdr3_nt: TGCGCCAGCAGCCAAGCCGGGACAGGAGGCTACACCTTC
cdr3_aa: CASSQAGTGGYTF

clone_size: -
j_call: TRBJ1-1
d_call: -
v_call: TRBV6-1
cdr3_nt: TGTGCCAGCAGGAAGATGGTGGCGGGGCTGGATGAAGCTTTCTTT
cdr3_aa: CASRKMVAGLDEAFF

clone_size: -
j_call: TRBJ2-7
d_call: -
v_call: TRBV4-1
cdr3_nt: TGCGCCAGCAGCCAAGATCTCCGCGAGCAGTACTTC
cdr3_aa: CASSQDLREQYF

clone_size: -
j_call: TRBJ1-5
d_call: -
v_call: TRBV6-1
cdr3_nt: TGTGCCAGCAGTGAAGTAGAGGGGGGCAATCAGCCCCAGCATTTT
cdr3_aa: CASSEVEGGNQPQHF

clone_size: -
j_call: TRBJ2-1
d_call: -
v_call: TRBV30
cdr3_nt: TGTGCCTGGAGTGTGGGGGCCAGCTCCGCTAATGAGCAGTTCTTC
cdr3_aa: CAWSVGASSANEQFF

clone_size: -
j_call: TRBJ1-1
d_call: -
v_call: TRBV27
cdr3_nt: TGTGCCAGCAGTCCCCGGGGAACTGAAGCTTTCTTT
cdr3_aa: CASSPRGTEAFF

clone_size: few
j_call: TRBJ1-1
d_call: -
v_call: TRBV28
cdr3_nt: TGTGCCAGCATTGACGCGCAGGGTCGCACTGAAGCTTTCTTT
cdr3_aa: CASIDAQGRTEAFF

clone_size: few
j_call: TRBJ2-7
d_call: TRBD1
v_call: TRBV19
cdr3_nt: TGTGCCAGTAGTATAATGGGAGACAGGGCTTACGAGCAGTACTTC
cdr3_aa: CASSIMGDRAYEQYF

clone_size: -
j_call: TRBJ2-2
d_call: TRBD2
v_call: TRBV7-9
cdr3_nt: TGTTCCAGCAGCTCACCGCTAGCGGGAGGAGCCACCGGGGAGCTGTTTTTT
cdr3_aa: CSSSSPLAGGATGELFF

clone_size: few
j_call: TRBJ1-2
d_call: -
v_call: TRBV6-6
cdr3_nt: TGTGCCAGCAGTTACCGAGGGGGGGGCCCCAACTATGGCTACACCTTC
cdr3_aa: CASSYRGGGPNYGYTF

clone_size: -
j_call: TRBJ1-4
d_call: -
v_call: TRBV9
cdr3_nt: TGTGCCAGCAACTTTGGCGGGGGGACTAATGAAAAACTGTTTTTT
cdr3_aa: CASNFGGGTNEKLFF

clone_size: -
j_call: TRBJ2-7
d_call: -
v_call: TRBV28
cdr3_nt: TGTGCCAGCAGTGTCGGAGACGAGCAGTACTTC
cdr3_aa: CASSVGDEQYF

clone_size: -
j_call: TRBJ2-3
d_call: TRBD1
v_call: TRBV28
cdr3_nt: TGTGCCAGCAGTTCCGACAGGGGCCGACGTCCAGATACGCAGTATTTT
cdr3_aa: CASSSDRGRRPDTQYF

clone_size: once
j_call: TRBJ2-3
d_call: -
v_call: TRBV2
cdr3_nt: TGTGCCAGCAGTGTCACCCGGACTAGCACAGATACGCAGTATTTT
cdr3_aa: CASSVTRTSTDTQYF

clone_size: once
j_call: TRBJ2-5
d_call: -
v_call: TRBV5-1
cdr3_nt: TGCGCCAGCAGGGCAGGCAACCAAGAGACCCAGTACTTC
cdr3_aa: CASRAGNQETQYF

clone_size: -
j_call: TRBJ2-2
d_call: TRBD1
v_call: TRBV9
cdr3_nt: TGTGCCAGCAGCTTAATGACAGGGATCAACACCGGGGAGCTGTTTTTT
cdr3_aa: CASSLMTGINTGELFF

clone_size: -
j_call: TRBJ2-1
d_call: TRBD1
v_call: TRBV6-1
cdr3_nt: TGTGCCAGCAGTCCCTCCGGGACAGGGGATGAGCAGTTCTTC
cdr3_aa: CASSPSGTGDEQFF

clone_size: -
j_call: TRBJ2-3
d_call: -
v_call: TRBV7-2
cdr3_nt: TGTGCCACCACGCGGCCATCAGATACGCAGTATTTT
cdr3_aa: CATTRPSDTQYF

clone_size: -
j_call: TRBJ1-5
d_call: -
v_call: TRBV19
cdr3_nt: TGTGCCAGTCGAGACAGGAACAATCAGCCCCAGCATTTT
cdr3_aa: CASRDRNNQPQHF

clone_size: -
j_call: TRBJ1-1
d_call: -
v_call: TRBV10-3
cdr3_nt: TGTGCCATCAGTGAGACAGATCCGAACACTGAAGCTTTCTTT
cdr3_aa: CAISETDPNTEAFF

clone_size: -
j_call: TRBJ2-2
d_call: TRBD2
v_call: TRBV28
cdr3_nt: TGTGCCAGCAGGCCGACCGGGACTAGTCGTCGCGGGGAGCTGTTTTTT
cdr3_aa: CASRPTGTSRRGELFF

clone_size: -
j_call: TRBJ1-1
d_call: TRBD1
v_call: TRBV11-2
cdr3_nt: TGTGCCAGCAGATTGACAGGGCCGCCCACTGAAGCTTTCTTT
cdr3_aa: CASRLTGPPTEAFF

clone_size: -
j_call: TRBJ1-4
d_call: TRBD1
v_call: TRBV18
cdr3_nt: TGTGCCAGCTCACGGACAGGGATCGGTGAAAAACTGTTTTTT
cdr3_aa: CASSRTGIGEKLFF

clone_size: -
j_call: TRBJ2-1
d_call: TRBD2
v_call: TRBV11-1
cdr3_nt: TGTGCCAGCAGCGCGGGACTAGCTGGTGAGCAGTTCTTC
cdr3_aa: CASSAGLAGEQFF

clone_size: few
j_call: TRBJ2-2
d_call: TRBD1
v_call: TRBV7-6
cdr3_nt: TGTGCCAGCAGCTTAGGCACAGGGGGAGGATCGAACACCGGGGAGCTGTTTTTT
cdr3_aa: CASSLGTGGGSNTGELFF

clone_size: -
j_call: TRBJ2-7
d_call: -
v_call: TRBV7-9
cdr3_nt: TGTGCCAGCAGCTTAGCCGGACAAACCTACGAGCAGTACTTC
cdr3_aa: CASSLAGQTYEQYF

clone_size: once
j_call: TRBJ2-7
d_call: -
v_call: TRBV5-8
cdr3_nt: TGTGCCAGCAGCTTGCAATACGAGCAGTACTTC
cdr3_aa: CASSLQYEQYF

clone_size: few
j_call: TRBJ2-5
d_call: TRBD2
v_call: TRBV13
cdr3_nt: TGTGCCAGCAGCATCCGGACTAGCGGGGGCGGGGAGACCCAGTACTTC
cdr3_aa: CASSIRTSGGGETQYF

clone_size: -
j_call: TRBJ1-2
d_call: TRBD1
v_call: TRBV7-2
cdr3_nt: TGTGCCAGCAGCCCCCAGAGCCGGGACAGGGGAGGCTACACCTTC
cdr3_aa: CASSPQSRDRGGYTF

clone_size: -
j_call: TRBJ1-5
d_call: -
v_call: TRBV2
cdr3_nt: TGTGCCAGCAGTGGGTCGGGCACAGGGACTCAGCCCCAGCATTTT
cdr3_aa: CASSGSGTGTQPQHF

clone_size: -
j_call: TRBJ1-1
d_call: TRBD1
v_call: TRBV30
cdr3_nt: TGTGCCTGGACCAAGGGACAGTTCTTCGCTTTCTTT
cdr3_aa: CAWTKGQFFAFF

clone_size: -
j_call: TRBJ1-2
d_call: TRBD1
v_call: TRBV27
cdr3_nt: TGTGCCAGCAGTCCAACCGGGACAGGGGGCGGGGGCTACACCTTC
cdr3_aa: CASSPTGTGGGGYTF

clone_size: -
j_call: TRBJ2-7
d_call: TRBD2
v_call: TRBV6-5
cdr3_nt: TGTGCCAGCAACGCGGGAGGCGCCTACGAGCAGTACTTC
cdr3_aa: CASNAGGAYEQYF

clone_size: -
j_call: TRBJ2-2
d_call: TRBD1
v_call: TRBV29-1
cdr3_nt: TGCAGCGTCTCACAGGGGGCGCAACCCACCGGGGAGCTGTTTTTT
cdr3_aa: CSVSQGAQPTGELFF

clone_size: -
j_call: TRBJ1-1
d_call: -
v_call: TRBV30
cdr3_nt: TGTGCCTGGAGTGGGAGCACTGAAGCTTTCTTT
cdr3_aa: CAWSGSTEAFF

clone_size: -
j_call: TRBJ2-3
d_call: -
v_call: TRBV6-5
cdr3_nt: TGTGCCAGCAGGCGGGACCTTGGCACAGATACGCAGTATTTT
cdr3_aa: CASRRDLGTDTQYF

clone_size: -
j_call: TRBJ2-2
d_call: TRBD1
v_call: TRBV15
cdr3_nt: TGTGCCACCAGCTCGCCCGGGACAGGGGACTACACCGGGGAGCTGTTTTTT
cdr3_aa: CATSSPGTGDYTGELFF

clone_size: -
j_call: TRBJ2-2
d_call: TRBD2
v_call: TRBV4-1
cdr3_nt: TGCGCCAGCAGCCTGACTAGCGGGATACCCACCGGGGAGCTGTTTTTT
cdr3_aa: CASSLTSGIPTGELFF

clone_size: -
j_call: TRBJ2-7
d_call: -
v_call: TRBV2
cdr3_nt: TGTGCCAGCAGTGCCGGGTCCTACAACGAGCAGTACTTC
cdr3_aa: CASSAGSYNEQYF

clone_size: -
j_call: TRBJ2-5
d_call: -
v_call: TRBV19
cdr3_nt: TGTGCCAGTAGTATGGGTGGGAGAGGGACCCAGTACTTC
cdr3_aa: CASSMGGRGTQYF

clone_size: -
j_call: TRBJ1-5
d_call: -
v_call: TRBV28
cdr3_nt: TGTGCCAGCAGTTTCCCGGAAAGCGGTCAGCCCCAGCATTTT
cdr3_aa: CASSFPESGQPQHF

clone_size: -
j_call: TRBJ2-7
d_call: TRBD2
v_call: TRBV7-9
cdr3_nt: TGTGCCAGCAGCAAAACTAGCGGGGGTTTCGAGCAGTACTTC
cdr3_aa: CASSKTSGGFEQYF

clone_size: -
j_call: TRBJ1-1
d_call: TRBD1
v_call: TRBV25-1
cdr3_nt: TGTGCCAGCAGTCACTTGGGACAGGGGAACACTGAAGCTTTCTTT
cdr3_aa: CASSHLGQGNTEAFF

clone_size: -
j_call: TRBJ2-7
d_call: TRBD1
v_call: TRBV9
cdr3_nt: TGTGCCAGCAGCGTGGGACAGGGGGCTTCCTACGAGCAGTACTTC
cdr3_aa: CASSVGQGASYEQYF

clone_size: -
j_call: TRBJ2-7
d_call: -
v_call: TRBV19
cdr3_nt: TGTGCCAGTAGTCTGGGCACTAGGAGCTACGAGCAGTACTTC
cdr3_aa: CASSLGTRSYEQYF

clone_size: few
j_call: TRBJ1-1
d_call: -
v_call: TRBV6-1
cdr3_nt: TGTGCCAGCATACGGACAAATGAAGCTTTCTTT
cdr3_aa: CASIRTNEAFF

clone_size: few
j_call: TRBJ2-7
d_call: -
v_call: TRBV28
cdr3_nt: TGTGCCAGCAGACCAGGGACTTTCGCCTACGAGCAGTACTTC
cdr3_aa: CASRPGTFAYEQYF

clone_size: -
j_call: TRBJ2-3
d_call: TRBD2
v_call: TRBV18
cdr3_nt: TGTGCCAGCTCACCACGAGAACGGGGGGTTGCTACGCAGTATTTT
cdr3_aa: CASSPRERGVATQYF